The clone carrying this TCR beta chain has only one observation. Its antigen remains unknown. Naive CD8 isolation took CD45RO-negative cells positively selected for CCR7 and excluded terminally differentiated effector memory CD45RA+ cells. This record comes from a study of shared clonotypes between healthy human individuals. Study-wide findings and caveats: Larger estimated richness was generally recorded for naive subsets relative to memory subsets. Sorted-subset samples were not fully sequenced, rarefaction indicated. Several donors shared approximately 5% of their naive CD4 clonotypes.

This table comes from immunoSEQ multiplex PCR, and its TCRdb copy is limited to in-frame clones, with some not included. Of about 2 million clones listed, approximately 94% are singletons. Trimming at V came to 5 bases and at J to 3 bases, leaving 10 bases not matched to a gene. Germline V gives CDR1 SGHVS, CDR2 FQNEAQ. The CDR3 loop spans 16 amino acids. The chain is built from TRBV7-8 and TRBJ1-1, with TRBD1 identical over 9 bases. The receptor comes from a man aged 18 to 29 in good health. The specimen sequenced was naive CD8+ T cells sorted from blood. CDR3 in DNA: TGTGCCAGCAGCCGTTTTCCGGGACAGGGTTACACTGAAGCTTTCTTT. Encoded protein: CASSRFPGQGYTEAFF.